This T cell receptor (beta chain) was sequenced in a study of identical twins. General study points: The study found weaker excess twin sharing in beta out-of-frame sequences. The conclusions drew on cross-sectional statistical analysis instead of tracking the same donors.

This clonotype appeared many times. Its antigen is as yet unknown. In germline, CDR1 is SGHRS, CDR2 YFSETQ. The junction had 3 bases not matched to a gene; V was cut back by 4 bases and J by 2 bases. This CDR3 region has 14 residues. All donors were healthy Caucasians. A universal primer site was created by template switching, with the cDNA bearing unique molecular identifiers. TCRdb recomputed calls from the 5' RACE reads with MiXCR, one row per CDR3 protein. The top ten hold 5% to 5.5% of the sample, which has about 210,000 distinct CDR3 sequences, around a tenth seen once. The TCR sequence derives from a woman aged 18-30 years in good health. This chain links TRBV5-1 with TRBJ1-5, with TRBD1 identical over 7 bases. Sequencing was done on a sample of memory (CD45RO+) T cells sorted from blood. The chain's CDR3 is CASSEGGGNQPQHF. Here the CDR3 DNA reads TGCGCCAGCAGCGAAGGGGGCGGCAATCAGCCCCAGCATTTT.